One sample yielded the 2 T cell receptor beta chains listed below, sequenced in a study of blood T cell repertoires in COVID-19. The assay was immunoSEQ multiplex PCR, and TCRdb's table has in-frame clones only and misses some. The sample records 400,000 or so clones, less than 95% being singletons. Specimen: PBMCs or T cells enriched from blood (not recorded which). These receptors were collected from a man aged 18 to 30 who had recovered from COVID-19.

The V call is TRBV18, the J call TRBJ2-5, with D perhaps matching TRBD1 (5 bases). Germline V gene data show CDR1 as KGHSH and CDR2 as LQKENI. This CDR3 has 12 residues. Trimming stripped 0 bases from V and 7 bases from J, with 6 bases between. The CDR3 sequence is CASSPPQGTQYF. The CDR3 nucleotides read TGTGCCAGCTCACCACCGCAGGGGACCCAGTACTTC.

This clone was found once. The V call is TRBV5-1, the J call TRBJ1-4; D is uncertain. CDR3 length equals 14 residues. Germline V CDR1 and CDR2: SGHRS, YFSETQ. V was cut by 1 base and J by 5 bases, with 9 bases left in between. CDR3 in DNA: TGCGCCAGCAGCTTGTTTGAACAGAATGAAAAACTGTTTTTT. This sequence encodes CASSLFEQNEKLFF. Using reference TRBV5-1 and TRBJ1-4 for the parts outside the CDR3, the full variable domain is KAGVTQTPRYLIKTRGQQVTLSCSPISGHRSVSWYQQTPGQGLQFLFEYFSETQRNKGNFPGRFSGRQFSNSRSEMNVSTLELGDSALYLCASSLFEQNEKLFFGSGTQLSVL.